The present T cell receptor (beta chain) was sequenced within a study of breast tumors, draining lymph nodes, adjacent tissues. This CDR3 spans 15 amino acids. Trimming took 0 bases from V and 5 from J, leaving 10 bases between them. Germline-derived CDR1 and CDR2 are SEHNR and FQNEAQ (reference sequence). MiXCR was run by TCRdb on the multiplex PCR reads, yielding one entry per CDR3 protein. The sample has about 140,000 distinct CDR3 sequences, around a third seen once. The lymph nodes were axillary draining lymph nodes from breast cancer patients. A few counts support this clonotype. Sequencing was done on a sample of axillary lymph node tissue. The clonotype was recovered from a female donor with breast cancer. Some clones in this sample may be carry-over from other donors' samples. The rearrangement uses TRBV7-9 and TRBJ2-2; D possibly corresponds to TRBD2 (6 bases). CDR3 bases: TGTGCCAGCAGCTTAGCGGGAGGAGGAACCGGGGAGCTGTTTTTT. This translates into CASSLAGGGTGELFF.